This T cell receptor (beta chain) appears in the sequencing data of a study of OX40 agonist ivuxolimab in advanced cancers. The overall study: Dose-escalation patients suffered from hepatocellular carcinoma, melanoma, renal cell or head and neck cancer. Cohort: roughly 80% men, mean age 60, aged about 23 to 80.

Sampled blood was obtained at baseline, cycle 4 day 1, and cycle 7 day 1. TCRdb keeps only in-frame clones here, not all; method: immunoSEQ multiplex PCR. The table lists approximately 35,000 clones, around nine tenths of them singletons. Between the trimmed V and J ends, which lost 6 bases and 0 bases, there was a span of 14 bases. Germline CDR1 is MNHEY and CDR2 is SMNVEV (reference sequence). There are 15 residues in the CDR3. This TCR was recovered from an adult with an advanced solid tumor such as melanoma, head and neck, liver or kidney cancer. The gene calls are TRBV27 and TRBJ2-5, with TRBD2 as a possible D gene (7 bases). Sequenced material: CD4+ or CD8+ T cells sorted from blood, taken in a trial of the OX40 agonist ivuxolimab. Here the CDR3 reads CASRGEGTYQETQYF. CDR3 nucleotide sequence: TGTGCCAGCAGGGGGGAGGGGACATACCAAGAGACCCAGTACTTC.